These 12 T cell receptor beta chains were all obtained from the same sample, sequenced in a study of Graves' ophthalmopathy and Graves' hyperthyroidism. Amplification of TCR beta CDR3 regions used RNA transcripts. First-round RT-PCR employed HTBI primers, with a second-round multiplex PCR after it. TCRdb used MiXCR to reprocess the multiplex PCR reads, holding one entry per CDR3 protein. This sample has some 39,000 distinct CDR3 sequences; roughly 52% occur once, and the top ten carry about a quarter. The source material was peripheral blood. These receptors came from an adult woman with stable Graves' hyperthyroidism.

A remark on this clonotype: This likely comes from a read error, as the CDR3 has no conserved phenylalanine or tryptophan at its end. The chain employs TRBV28 and TRBJ1-4, with 7 nucleotides matching TRBD1. The length of the CDR3 is 15 residues. V trimming: 6 bases; J trimming: 5 bases; junction bases outside the gene matches: 9. CDR1 is MDHEN and CDR2 is SYDVKM in the germline V gene. CDR3 in DNA: TGTGCCAGCAGCCCACGACAGGGATGGAATGAAAAACTGTTTCTT. Its protein is CASSPRQGWNEKLFL.

This clonotype was recorded a few times. This rearrangement joins TRBV7-9 to TRBJ1-2; D is undetermined. V was shortened by 3 bases and J by 8 bases, with 22 bases between the two germline ends. CDR1 is SEHNR, CDR2 FQNEAQ, per germline (reference sequence). There are 16 residues in the CDR3. The DNA of the CDR3 is TGTGCCAGCAGCTTGGCCTACGATCCAGGAGGTCTCGGCTACACCTTC. Amino acids: CASSLAYDPGGLGYTF.

This clonotype showed up many times. CDR3 bases: TGTGCCAGCAGCGTTGGCGGGACAGAGACCCAGTACTTC. Translating gives CASSVGGTETQYF. The V and J genes are TRBV9 and TRBJ2-5, with D possibly TRBD2 on 6 matching bases. Germline V lookup: CDR1 SGDLS, CDR2 YYNGEE. CDR3 size: 13 residues. V gave up 2 bases and J gave up 4 bases, with 9 bases separating them.

This clonotype was seen many times. The chain uses TRBV20-1 and TRBJ2-6; D remains ambiguous. This CDR3 has 15 amino acids. Germline V CDR1 and CDR2: DFQATT, SNEGSKA (reference sequence). Trimming removed 0 bases from V and 0 bases from J, with 6 bases in between. CDR3 sequence: CSARDPFSGANVLTF. CDR3 nucleotides: TGCAGTGCTAGAGATCCCTTCTCTGGGGCCAACGTCCTGACTTTC.

The CDR3 nucleotides read TGTGCCAGCAGTGTGGGAGGGTCCCACGAGCAGTACTTC. Its protein is CASSVGGSHEQYF. The chain couples TRBV2 to TRBJ2-7, with 7 bases that match TRBD2. The germline CDR1 and CDR2 sequences are SNHLY and FYNNEI. There are 13 residues in the CDR3. Trimming took 4 bases from V and 5 from J; bases not matched to a gene: 5. The entire variable domain, with the rest obtained from reference TRBV2 and TRBJ2-7, is as follows: EPEVTQTPSHQVTQMGQEVILRCVPISNHLYFYWYRQILGQKVEFLVSFYNNEISEKSEIFDDQFSVERPDGSNFTLKIRSTKLEDSAMYFCASSVGGSHEQYFGPGTRLTVT.

A remark on this clonotype: A much larger clone is a single base away; this may be a read error. The CDR3 ends on some other residue instead of the conserved phenylalanine or tryptophan, so this is likely a read error. This chain links TRBV7-9 with TRBJ2-3, with D unclear. The germline CDR1 and CDR2 sequences are SEHNR and FQNEAQ (reference sequence). The CDR3 spans 14 residues. V was clipped by 5 bases and J by 1 base, with 10 bases between them. DNA of the CDR3: TGTGCCAGCAGCCAAGTTCAACGCACAGATACGCAGTATTCT. Encoded protein: CASSQVQRTDTQYS.

The chain carries TRBV29-1 and TRBJ1-2, with no clear D. Trimming pared 7 bases from V and 11 bases from J, leaving 11 bases between. There are 9 residues in the CDR3. Germline V CDR1 and CDR2: SQVTM, ANQGSEA. The CDR3 nucleotides are TGCAGCGCTGATCGCGGGTACACCTTC. Protein sequence: CSADRGYTF.

This clonotype was seen a single time. The V and J genes are TRBV29-1 and TRBJ2-5; 8 nucleotides align to TRBD2. The CDR3 runs 11 residues. The V gene end was trimmed by 6 bases and the J gene end by 7 bases; junction bases not matched to a gene: 4. Germline V gene lookup returns CDR1 SQVTM and CDR2 ANQGSEA. DNA for the CDR3: TGCAGCGTCGTCAGCGGGGGGACCCAGTACTTC. Encoded protein: CSVVSGGTQYF. Full variable domain (rest looked up from reference TRBV29-1 and TRBJ2-5): SAVISQKPSRDICQRGTSLTIQCQVDSQVTMMFWYRQQPGQSLTLIATANQGSEATYESGFVIDKFPISRPNLTFSTLTVSNMSPEDSSIYLCSVVSGGTQYFGPGTRLLVL.

This clonotype was seen only once. The chain recombines TRBV25-1 with TRBJ2-3; tentatively, D is TRBD2 (6 bases). Looked up from germline, CDR1 is MGHDK and CDR2 is SYGVNS. CDR3 size: 16 residues. Trimming shortened V by 4 bases and J by 5 bases, and 19 bases separated the two germline ends. CDR3 DNA: TGTGCCAGCAGTGCTAGAGCCCGGACTAACAAAGATACGCAGTATTTT. Residues: CASSARARTNKDTQYF.

The rearrangement links TRBV7-9 to TRBJ2-2; a weak D match, TRBD2 (6 bases). The CDR3 runs 14 residues. From germline, CDR1 is SEHNR and CDR2 FQNEAQ (reference sequence). The ends were cut back, 6 bases at V and 2 bases at J, with 10 bases in the middle. The DNA of the CDR3 is TGTGCCAGCAGATGGGACTTAAACACCGGGGAGCTGTTTTTT. It codes for CASRWDLNTGELFF. Looking up the rest from reference TRBV7-9 and TRBJ2-2 gives the full variable domain: DTGVSQNPRHKITKRGQNVTFRCDPISEHNRLYWYRQTLGQGPEFLTYFQNEAQLEKSRLLSDRFSAERPKGSFSTLEIQRTEQGDSAMYLCASRWDLNTGELFFGEGSRLTVL.

In this sample, this clonotype turned up many times. One end of the junction fails to match germline, which may point to a read error. The chain has TRBV6-5 and TRBJ2-5; D could derive from TRBD1 or TRBD2 (6 bases each). CDR1 is MNHEY and CDR2 is SVGAGI in the germline V gene. The CDR3 extends over 15 amino acids. The CDR3 loop is CASSNSQGGQETQYF. The CDR3 DNA is TGTGCCAGCAGTAACTCACAGGGAGGCCAAGAGACCCAGTACTTC.

The chain has TRBV20-1 and TRBJ1-4; D perhaps matches TRBD1 (6 bases). CDR3 length: 14 residues. Germline V gene lookup returns CDR1 DFQATT and CDR2 SNEGSKA (reference sequence). V lost 0 bases, J lost 6 bases, and 11 bases lay in between. The CDR3 DNA reads TGCAGTGCTAGAGATCGGGCAGGGGATGAAAAACTGTTTTTT. Its translation: CSARDRAGDEKLFF.